The 18 T cell receptor beta chains in this list originate from one sample, sequenced in a study of early T cells in non-severe SARS-CoV-2 infection. Via MiXCR, TCRdb re-called the 5' RACE reads, giving one row per CDR3 protein. The sample records 50,000 to 60,000 distinct CDR3 sequences, 8.7% being singletons. This material consisted of whole blood, taken at baseline. The receptors were sampled from an adult who was a healthcare worker with PCR-confirmed SARS-CoV-2 infection or an uninfected control (not recorded which).

This clonotype was observed many times. The chain carries TRBV6-6 and TRBJ1-2, with 10 nucleotides matching TRBD1. This CDR3 is built from 20 residues. CDR1 is MNHNY, CDR2 SVGAGI, per germline (reference sequence). The ends lost 5 bases at V and 1 base at J; junction bases unmatched: 19. CDR3 region: CASSPFGVGDRGNNNYGYTF. In nucleotides, the CDR3 is TGTGCCAGCAGTCCCTTCGGGGTTGGGGACAGGGGAAATAATAACTATGGCTACACCTTC.

About this clonotype: This may come from a read error, since a much larger clone is one base off. The rearrangement joins TRBV2 to TRBJ2-3, with 8 bases fitting TRBD2. The CDR3 totals 15 residues. Germline CDR1 SNHLY, CDR2 FYNNEI. DNA for the CDR3: TGTTCCAGCAGTGAAGCGGGGGAAGCCACAGATACGCAGTATTTT. It translates to CSSSEAGEATDTQYF. Looking up the rest from reference TRBV2 and TRBJ2-3 gives the full variable domain: EPEVTQTPSHQVTQMGQEVILRCVPISNHLYFYWYRQILGQKVEFLVSFYNNEISEKSEIFDDQFSVERPDGSNFTLKIRSTKLEDSAMYFCSSSEAGEATDTQYFGPGTRLTVL.

This clonotype was detected many times. The J gene is TRBJ2-1, the V gene TRBV7-2, with D unresolved. Germline-derived CDR1 and CDR2 are SGHTA and FQGNSA. With 5 bases removed from V and 0 bases from J, the gap between germline ends came to 11 bases. The CDR3 has 15 amino acids. CDR3 sequence reads: CASSPRRYSYNEQFF. DNA for the CDR3: TGTGCCAGCAGCCCCCGAAGGTACTCCTACAATGAGCAGTTCTTC.

This clonotype was found a few times. The V gene is TRBV13, the J gene TRBJ2-6; either TRBD1 or TRBD2 may supply D (5 bases each). Germline V gene data show CDR1 as PRHDT and CDR2 as FYEKMQ (reference sequence). This CDR3 is built from 19 residues. V dropped 8 bases and J dropped 0 bases, with 23 bases sitting between them. The CDR3 region has the DNA TGTGCCAGCGTCACCCGGGACGGCGTTCTCTCCTCTGGGGCCAACGTCCTGACTTTC. Protein sequence: CASVTRDGVLSSGANVLTF.

The V call is TRBV2, the J call TRBJ2-7; 7 bases line up with TRBD1. The germline V gene has CDR1 SNHLY and CDR2 FYNNEI. With 6 bases clipped from V and 4 bases from J, the junction kept 6 bases outside the gene matches. This CDR3 has 13 amino acids. The CDR3 region has the DNA TGTGCCAGCAGCTTGGACAGGACATACGAGCAGTACTTC. Translating it yields CASSLDRTYEQYF.

This clonotype has only a few counts. The rearrangement joins TRBV7-8 to TRBJ2-7; 8 positions match TRBD1. V shed 6 bases, J shed 4 bases, and the junction held 11 bases outside the gene matches. The CDR3 is 15 amino acids. Germline V gene data show CDR1 as SGHVS and CDR2 as FQNEAQ. The CDR3 bases are TGTGCCAGCAGTCTTAGCGGTACAGGGGGGTACGAGCAGTACTTC. Translated: CASSLSGTGGYEQYF.

This sequence joins TRBV5-1 and TRBJ2-3; 15 bases are shared with TRBD2. CDR3 length: 16 amino acids. V dropped 7 bases and J dropped 4; count of bases not matched to a gene: 7. CDR1 and CDR2 from the germline V gene are SGHRS and YFSETQ. The CDR3 reads CASRRTSGGAADTQYF. CDR3 coding DNA: TGCGCCAGCCGCAGGACTAGCGGGGGGGCGGCAGATACGCAGTATTTT.

At least ten counts were recorded for this clonotype. This chain uses TRBV12-3 or TRBV12-4 with TRBJ2-7; D not certain. V lost 5 bases and J lost 3, with 17 bases in between. This CDR3 spans 15 amino acids. The CDR3 coding sequence is TGTGCCAGCAGTCTCCCGACCCTATCATACTACGAGCAGTACTTC. This translates into CASSLPTLSYYEQYF.

The chain joins TRBV5-1 to TRBJ2-3; D uncertain. The V and J ends lost 2 bases and 0 bases respectively, with 7 bases between them. The CDR3 extends over 14 amino acids. CDR1 and CDR2 from the germline V gene are SGHRS and YFSETQ. CDR3 coding DNA: TGCGCCAGCAGCTTCGGAGACAGCACAGATACGCAGTATTTT. Its translation is CASSFGDSTDTQYF.

This clonotype was observed at least ten times. CDR3 DNA: TGTGCCAGCAGCTTGGAGGCAGGGTTATTGTGGGAGCAGTACTTC. It encodes CASSLEAGLLWEQYF. The chain has TRBV7-8 and TRBJ2-7, with D possibly called TRBD1 or TRBD2 (5 bases each). V lost 3 bases and J 7 bases, leaving 19 bases between the germline ends. The CDR3 is made up of 15 amino acids. CDR1 and CDR2 (germline): SGHVS, FQNEAQ.

The table lists this clonotype with a few counts. J is TRBJ2-7 and V is TRBV19, with TRBD2 identical over 9 bases. CDR3 length: 13 amino acids. V was clipped by 7 bases and J by 3 bases; unmatched bases: 4. Germline-derived CDR1 and CDR2 are LNHDA and SQIVND (reference sequence). This chain's CDR3 is CASKTSGDYEQYF. DNA of the CDR3: TGTGCCAGTAAGACTAGCGGAGACTACGAGCAGTACTTC.

This clonotype was seen a handful of times. This chain uses TRBV7-6 with TRBJ2-3, with 8 positions matching TRBD2. With V trimmed by 5 bases and J by 2 bases, 9 bases remained unmatched. The length of the CDR3 is 16 residues. The germline CDR1 and CDR2 sequences are SGHVS and FNYEAQ. CDR3 amino acids: CASSPRSSGTTDTQYF. For the CDR3, the DNA is TGTGCCAGCAGCCCGCGGAGTAGCGGGACCACAGATACGCAGTATTTT.

This clonotype was observed a few times. J is TRBJ2-2 and V is TRBV19; D remains ambiguous. Germline V gene lookup returns CDR1 LNHDA and CDR2 SQIVND (reference sequence). Between the trimmed V and J ends, which lost 3 bases and 6 bases, there was a span of 8 bases. The CDR3 is made up of 13 amino acids. In DNA form, the CDR3 reads TGTGCCAGTAGTATCCTGATTTCCGGGGAGCTGTTTTTT. As protein: CASSILISGELFF. Based on the CDR3 plus reference TRBV19 and TRBJ2-2, the full variable domain is DGGITQSPKYLFRKEGQNVTLSCEQNLNHDAMYWYRQDPGQGLRLIYYSQIVNDFQKGDIAEGYSVSREKKESFPLTVTSAQKNPTAFYLCASSILISGELFFGEGSRLTVL.

The gene calls are TRBV6-5 and TRBJ1-3; no reliable D call. Germline-derived CDR1 and CDR2 are MNHEY and SVGAGI. This CDR3 has 13 residues. The germline V and J ends were trimmed by 11 bases and 0 bases, with 11 bases remaining between them. CDR3 sequence: CASFSSSGNTIYF. CDR3 in DNA: TGTGCCTCATTCAGTAGCTCTGGAAACACCATATATTTT.

This clonotype was observed many times. V and J are TRBV25-1 and TRBJ1-2; no clear D. CDR3 length: 13 residues. The ends were cut back, 0 bases at V and 7 bases at J, with 9 bases in the middle. Germline loops: CDR1 MGHDK, CDR2 SYGVNS. The CDR3 DNA is TGTGCCAGCAGTGAATATAGGACGGCTGGCTACACCTTC. It encodes CASSEYRTAGYTF.

This clonotype was seen a few times. The chain is built from TRBV7-9 and TRBJ2-7; D perhaps matches TRBD2 (5 bases). Germline V gene lookup returns CDR1 SEHNR and CDR2 FQNEAQ (reference sequence). The length of the CDR3 is 14 residues. The germline V and J ends were trimmed by 7 bases and 0 bases, with 13 bases remaining between them. CDR3 sequence: CASTKAESSYEQYF. Here the CDR3 DNA reads TGTGCCAGCACCAAAGCGGAAAGCTCCTACGAGCAGTACTTC.

The chain couples TRBV12-3 or TRBV12-4 to TRBJ1-1, with unresolved D. V was clipped by 0 bases and J by 0 bases, with 2 bases between them. This CDR3 comprises 13 residues. CDR3 nucleotides: TGTGCCAGCAGTTTAGCGCTGAACACTGAAGCTTTCTTT. Translating it yields CASSLALNTEAFF.

V gene TRBV7-9 combines with J gene TRBJ1-6; D not certain. Germline lookup yields CDR1 SEHNR and CDR2 FQNEAQ (reference sequence). With 2 bases removed from V and 0 bases from J, the gap between germline ends came to 8 bases. The CDR3 extends over 16 amino acids. CDR3 nucleotides: TGTGCCAGCAGCTTACAACAGCTCTCCTATAATTCACCCCTCCACTTT. This translates into CASSLQQLSYNSPLHF.